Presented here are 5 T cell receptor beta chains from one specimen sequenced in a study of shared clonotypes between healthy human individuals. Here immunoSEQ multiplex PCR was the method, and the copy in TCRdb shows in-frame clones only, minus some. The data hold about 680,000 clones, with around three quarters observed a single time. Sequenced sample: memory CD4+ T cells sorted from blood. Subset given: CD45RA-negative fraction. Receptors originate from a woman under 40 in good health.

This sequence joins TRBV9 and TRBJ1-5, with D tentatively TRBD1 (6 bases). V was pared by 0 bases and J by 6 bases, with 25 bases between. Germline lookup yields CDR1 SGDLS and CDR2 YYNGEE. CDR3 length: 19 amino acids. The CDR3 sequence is CASSVEVPMARGASQPQHF. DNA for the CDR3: TGTGCCAGCAGCGTAGAAGTGCCGATGGCCAGGGGAGCGAGTCAGCCCCAGCATTTT.

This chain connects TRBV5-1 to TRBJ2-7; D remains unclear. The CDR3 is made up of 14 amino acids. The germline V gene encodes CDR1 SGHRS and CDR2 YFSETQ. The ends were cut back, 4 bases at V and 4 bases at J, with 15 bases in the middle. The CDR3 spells CASSPNDRPYEQYF. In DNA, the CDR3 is TGCGCCAGCAGCCCAAATGACCGCCCTTACGAGCAGTACTTC.

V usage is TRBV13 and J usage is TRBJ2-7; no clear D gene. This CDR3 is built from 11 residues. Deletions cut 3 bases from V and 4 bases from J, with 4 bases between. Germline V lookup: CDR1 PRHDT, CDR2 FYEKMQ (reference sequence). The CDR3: CASSFLYEQYF. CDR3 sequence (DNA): TGTGCCAGCAGCTTCCTTTACGAGCAGTACTTC.

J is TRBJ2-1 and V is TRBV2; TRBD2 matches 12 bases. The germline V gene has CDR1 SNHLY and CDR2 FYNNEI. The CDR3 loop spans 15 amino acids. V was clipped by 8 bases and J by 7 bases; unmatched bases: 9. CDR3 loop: CASGGGLAGLNEQFF. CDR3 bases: TGTGCCAGCGGCGGGGGACTAGCGGGCCTTAATGAGCAGTTCTTC.

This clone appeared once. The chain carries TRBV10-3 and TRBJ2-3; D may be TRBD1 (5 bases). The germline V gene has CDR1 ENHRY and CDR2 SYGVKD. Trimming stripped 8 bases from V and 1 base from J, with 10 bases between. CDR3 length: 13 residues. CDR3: CAISQGGTDTQYF. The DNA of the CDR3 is TGTGCCATCTCCCAGGGCGGCACAGATACGCAGTATTTT.